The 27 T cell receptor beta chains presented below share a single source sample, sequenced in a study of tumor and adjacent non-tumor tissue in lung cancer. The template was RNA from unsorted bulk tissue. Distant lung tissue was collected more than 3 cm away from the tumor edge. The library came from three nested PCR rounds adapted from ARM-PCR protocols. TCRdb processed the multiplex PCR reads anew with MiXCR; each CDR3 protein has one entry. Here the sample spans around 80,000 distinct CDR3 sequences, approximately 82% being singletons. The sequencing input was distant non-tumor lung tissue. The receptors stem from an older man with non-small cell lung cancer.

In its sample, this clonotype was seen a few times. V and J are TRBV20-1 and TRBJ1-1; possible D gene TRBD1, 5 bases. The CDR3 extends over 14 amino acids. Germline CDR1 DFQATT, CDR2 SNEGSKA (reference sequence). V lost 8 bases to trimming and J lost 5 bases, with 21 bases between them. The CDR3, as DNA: TGCAGTCGCTCTCCGGGACTTCGAGGGACTGAAGCTTTCTTT. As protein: CSRSPGLRGTEAFF.

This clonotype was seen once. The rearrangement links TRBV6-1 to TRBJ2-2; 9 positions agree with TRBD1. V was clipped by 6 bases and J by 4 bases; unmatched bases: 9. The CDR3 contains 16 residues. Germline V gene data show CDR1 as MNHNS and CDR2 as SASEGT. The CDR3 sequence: CASRDLGQGITGELFF. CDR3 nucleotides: TGTGCCAGCAGGGACTTGGGACAGGGAATCACCGGGGAGCTGTTTTTT.

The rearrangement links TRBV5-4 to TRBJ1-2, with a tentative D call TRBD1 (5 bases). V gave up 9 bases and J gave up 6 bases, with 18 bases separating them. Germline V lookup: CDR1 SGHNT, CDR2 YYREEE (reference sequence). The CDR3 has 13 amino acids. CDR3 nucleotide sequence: TGTGCCAACAGTTTGGGGGGGATCGATGGCTACACCTTC. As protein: CANSLGGIDGYTF.

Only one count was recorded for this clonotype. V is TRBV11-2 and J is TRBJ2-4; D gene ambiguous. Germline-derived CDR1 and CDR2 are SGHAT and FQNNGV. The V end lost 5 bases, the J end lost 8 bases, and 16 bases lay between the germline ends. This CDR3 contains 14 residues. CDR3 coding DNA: TGTGCCAGCAGCCCCCCGGATCAAGTTGACATTCAGTACTTC. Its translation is CASSPPDQVDIQYF.

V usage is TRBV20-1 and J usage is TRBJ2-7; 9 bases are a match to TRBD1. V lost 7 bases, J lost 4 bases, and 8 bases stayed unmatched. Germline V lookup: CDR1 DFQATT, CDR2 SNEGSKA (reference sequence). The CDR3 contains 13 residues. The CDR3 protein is CSDWDRVVYEQYF. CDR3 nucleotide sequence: TGCAGTGATTGGGACAGGGTGGTTTACGAGCAGTACTTC.

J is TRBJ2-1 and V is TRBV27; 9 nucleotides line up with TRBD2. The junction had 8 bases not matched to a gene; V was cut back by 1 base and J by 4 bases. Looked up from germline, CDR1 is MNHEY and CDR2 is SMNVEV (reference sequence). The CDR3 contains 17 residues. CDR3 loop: CASSLYVGTSRYNEQFF. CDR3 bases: TGTGCCAGCAGTTTATATGTCGGGACTAGCCGATACAATGAGCAGTTCTTC.

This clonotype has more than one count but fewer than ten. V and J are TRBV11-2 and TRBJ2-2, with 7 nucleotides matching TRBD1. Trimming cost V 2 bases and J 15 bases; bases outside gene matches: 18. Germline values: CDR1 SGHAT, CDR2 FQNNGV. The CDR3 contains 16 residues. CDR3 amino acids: CASSLLGTGVAGEMFF. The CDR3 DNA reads TGTGCCAGCAGCTTACTGGGCACAGGGGTTGCCGGTGAGATGTTTTTT.

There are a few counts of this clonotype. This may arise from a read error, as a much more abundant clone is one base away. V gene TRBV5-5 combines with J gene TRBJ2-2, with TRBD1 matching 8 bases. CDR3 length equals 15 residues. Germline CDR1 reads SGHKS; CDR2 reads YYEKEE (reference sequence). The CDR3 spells CASSITGGITGKLFF. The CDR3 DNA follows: TGTGCCAGCAGCATTACAGGGGGAATCACCGGGAAGCTGTTTTTT.

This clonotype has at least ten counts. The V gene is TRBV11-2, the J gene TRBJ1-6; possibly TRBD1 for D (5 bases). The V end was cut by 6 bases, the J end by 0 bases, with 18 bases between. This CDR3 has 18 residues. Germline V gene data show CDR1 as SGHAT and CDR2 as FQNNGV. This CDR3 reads CASSSAGTASSYNSPLHF. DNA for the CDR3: TGTGCCAGCAGTTCGGCCGGGACGGCGAGCTCCTATAATTCACCCCTCCACTTT.

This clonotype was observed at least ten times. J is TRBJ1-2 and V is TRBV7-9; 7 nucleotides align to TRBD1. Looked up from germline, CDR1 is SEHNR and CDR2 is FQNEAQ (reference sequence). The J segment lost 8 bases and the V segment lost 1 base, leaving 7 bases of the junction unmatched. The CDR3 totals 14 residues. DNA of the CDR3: TGTGCCAGCAGCTTAGAGGGGGCCGTCCTAGGCTACACCTTC. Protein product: CASSLEGAVLGYTF.

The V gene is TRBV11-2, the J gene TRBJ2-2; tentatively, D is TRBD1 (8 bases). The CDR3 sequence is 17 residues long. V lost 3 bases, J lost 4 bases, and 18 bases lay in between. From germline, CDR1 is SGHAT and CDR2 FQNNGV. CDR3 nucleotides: TGTGCCAGCAGCTTCTACAGGGGGGGTTTTGGCACCGGGGAGCTGTTTTTT. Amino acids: CASSFYRGGFGTGELFF.

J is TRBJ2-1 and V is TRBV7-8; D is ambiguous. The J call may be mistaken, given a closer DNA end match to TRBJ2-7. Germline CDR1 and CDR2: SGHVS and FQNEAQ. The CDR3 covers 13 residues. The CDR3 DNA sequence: TGTGCCAGCAGCTTAGTGCTGTCGGATGAGCAGTACTTC. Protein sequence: CASSLVLSDEQYF.

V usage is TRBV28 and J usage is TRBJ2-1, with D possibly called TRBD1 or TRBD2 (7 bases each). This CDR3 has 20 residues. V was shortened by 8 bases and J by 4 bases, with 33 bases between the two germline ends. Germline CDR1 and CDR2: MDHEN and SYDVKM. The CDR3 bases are TGTGCCAGCCTGGACGCATGGAACAGGGGAAGAAGCGGGGATTACAATGAGCAGTTCTTC. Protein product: CASLDAWNRGRSGDYNEQFF.

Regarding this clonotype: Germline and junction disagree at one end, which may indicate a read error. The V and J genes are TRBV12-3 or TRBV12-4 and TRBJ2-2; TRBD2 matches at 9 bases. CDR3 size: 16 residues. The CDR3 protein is CASSFIAGDFTGELFF. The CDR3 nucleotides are TGTGCCAGCAGTTTCATAGCGGGAGACTTCACCGGTGAGCTGTTTTTT.

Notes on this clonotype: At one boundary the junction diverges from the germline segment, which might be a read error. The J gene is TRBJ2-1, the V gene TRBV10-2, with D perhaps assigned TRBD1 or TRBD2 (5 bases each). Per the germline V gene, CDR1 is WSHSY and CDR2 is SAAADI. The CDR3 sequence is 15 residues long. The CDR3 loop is CASRCPGPSPHEQFF. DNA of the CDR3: TGCGCTAGCAGGTGCCCGGGACCCTCTCCTCATGAGCAGTTCTTC.

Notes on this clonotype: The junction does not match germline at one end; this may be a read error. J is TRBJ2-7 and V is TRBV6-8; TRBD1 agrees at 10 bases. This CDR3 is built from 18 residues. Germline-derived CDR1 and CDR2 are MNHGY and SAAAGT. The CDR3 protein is CASSYTSKDRGISYEQYF. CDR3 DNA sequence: TGTGCCAGTAGTTATACTTCTAAGGACAGGGGGATTTCCTACGAGCAGTACTTC.

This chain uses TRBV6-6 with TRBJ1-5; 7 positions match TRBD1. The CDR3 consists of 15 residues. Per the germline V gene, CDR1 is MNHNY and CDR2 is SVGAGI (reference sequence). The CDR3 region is CVRSALGGAGQPQHF. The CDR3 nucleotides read TGTGTCAGGAGTGCTTTAGGGGGCGCTGGGCAGCCCCAGCATTTT.

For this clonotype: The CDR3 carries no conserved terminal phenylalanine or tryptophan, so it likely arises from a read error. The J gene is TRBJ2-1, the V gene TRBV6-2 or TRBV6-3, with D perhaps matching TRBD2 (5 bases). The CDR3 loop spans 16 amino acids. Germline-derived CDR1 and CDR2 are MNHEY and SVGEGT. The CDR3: CTNSSTPYRDYNEQFL. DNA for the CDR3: TGTACCAACAGCAGCACCCCATACCGGGACTACAATGAGCAGTTCCTC.

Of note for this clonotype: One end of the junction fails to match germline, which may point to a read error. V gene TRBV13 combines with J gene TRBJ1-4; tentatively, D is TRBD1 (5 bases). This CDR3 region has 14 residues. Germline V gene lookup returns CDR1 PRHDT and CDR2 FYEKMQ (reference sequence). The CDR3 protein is CSSNFSGGNEKLFF. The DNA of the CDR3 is TGTTCCAGCAACTTCAGTGGGGGGAATGAAAAACTGTTTTTT.

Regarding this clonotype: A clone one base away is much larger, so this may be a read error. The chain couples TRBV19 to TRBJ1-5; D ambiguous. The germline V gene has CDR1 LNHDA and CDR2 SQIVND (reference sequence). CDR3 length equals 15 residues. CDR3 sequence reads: CTSSMKLGLNQPQHF. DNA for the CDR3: TGTACCAGTAGCATGAAGCTGGGTCTTAATCAGCCCCAGCATTTT.

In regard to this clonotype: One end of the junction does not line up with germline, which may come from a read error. The chain's CDR3 is CASSLAGGLDEQFF. The CDR3 DNA reads as TGTGCCAGCAGTCTAGCGGGGGGCTTGGATGAGCAGTTCTTC. The chain uses TRBV12-3 or TRBV12-4 and TRBJ2-1, with TRBD2 matching 11 bases. There are 14 residues in the CDR3.

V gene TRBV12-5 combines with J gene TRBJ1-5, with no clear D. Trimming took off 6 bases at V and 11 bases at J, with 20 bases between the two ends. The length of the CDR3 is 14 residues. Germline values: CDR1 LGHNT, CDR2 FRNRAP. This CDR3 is CASGLTADIHTQHF. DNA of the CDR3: TGTGCTAGTGGCCTTACCGCTGACATTCATACCCAGCATTTT. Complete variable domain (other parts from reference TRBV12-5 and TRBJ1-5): DARVTQTPRHKVTEMGQEVTMRCQPILGHNTVFWYRQTMMQGLELLAYFRNRAPLDDSGMPKDRFSAEMPDATLATLKIQPSEPRDSAVYFCASGLTADIHTQHFGDGTRLSIL.

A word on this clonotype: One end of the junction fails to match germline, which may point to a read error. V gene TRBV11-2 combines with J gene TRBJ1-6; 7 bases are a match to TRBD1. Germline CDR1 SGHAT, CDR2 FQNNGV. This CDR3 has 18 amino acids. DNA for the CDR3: TGTGCCAGTAACTCACGACAGGGAGGAAGTTCCTATAATTCACCCCTCTACTTT. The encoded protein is CASNSRQGGSSYNSPLYF.

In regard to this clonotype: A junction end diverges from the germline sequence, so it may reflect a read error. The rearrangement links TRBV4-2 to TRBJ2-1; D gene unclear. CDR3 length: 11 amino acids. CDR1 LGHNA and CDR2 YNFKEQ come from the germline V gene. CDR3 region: CASSQDNVQFF. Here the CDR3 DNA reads TGTGCCAGCAGCCAAGACAATGTGCAGTTCTTC.

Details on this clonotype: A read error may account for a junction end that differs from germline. The CDR3 loop reads CASNYSHRPANHGYTF. CDR3 in DNA: TGTGCCAGCAATTACTCACACAGACCCGCTAACCATGGCTACACCTTC. This chain joins TRBV6-5 and TRBJ1-2; unclear D gene. The CDR3 totals 16 residues. CDR1 MNHEY and CDR2 SVGAGI come from the germline V gene.

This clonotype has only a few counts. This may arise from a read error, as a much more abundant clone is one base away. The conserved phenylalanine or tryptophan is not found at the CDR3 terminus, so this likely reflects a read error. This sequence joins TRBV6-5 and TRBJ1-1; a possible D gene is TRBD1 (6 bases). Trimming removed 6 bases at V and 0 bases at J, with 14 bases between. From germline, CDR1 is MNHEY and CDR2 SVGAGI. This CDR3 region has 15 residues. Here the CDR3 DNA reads TGTGCCAGCAGCCCTCTTGACAGGATGAACACTGAAGCTTTCATT. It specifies CASSPLDRMNTEAFI.

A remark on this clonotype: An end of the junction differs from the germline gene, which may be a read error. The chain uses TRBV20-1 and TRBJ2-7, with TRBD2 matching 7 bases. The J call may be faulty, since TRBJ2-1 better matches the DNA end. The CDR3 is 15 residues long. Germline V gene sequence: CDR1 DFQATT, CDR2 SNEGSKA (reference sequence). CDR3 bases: TGCAGTGTTAGAGAAGGACTAGTGGGGATCTACGAGCAGTTCTTC. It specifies CSVREGLVGIYEQFF.